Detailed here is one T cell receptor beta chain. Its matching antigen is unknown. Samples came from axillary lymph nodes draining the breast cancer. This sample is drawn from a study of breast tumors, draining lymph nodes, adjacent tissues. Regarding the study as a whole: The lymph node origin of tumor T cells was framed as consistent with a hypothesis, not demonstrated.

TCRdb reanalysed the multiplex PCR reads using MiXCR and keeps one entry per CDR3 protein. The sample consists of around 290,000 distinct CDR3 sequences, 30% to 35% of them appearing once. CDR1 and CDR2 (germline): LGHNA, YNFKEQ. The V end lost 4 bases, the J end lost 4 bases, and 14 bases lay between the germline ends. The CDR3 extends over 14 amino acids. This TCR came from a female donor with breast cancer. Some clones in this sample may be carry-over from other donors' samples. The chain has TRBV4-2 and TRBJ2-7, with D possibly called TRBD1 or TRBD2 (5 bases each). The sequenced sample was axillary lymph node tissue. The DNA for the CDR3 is TGTGCCAGCAGCCCGGGACCAGCGGCTTACGAGCAGTACTTC. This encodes CASSPGPAAYEQYF.